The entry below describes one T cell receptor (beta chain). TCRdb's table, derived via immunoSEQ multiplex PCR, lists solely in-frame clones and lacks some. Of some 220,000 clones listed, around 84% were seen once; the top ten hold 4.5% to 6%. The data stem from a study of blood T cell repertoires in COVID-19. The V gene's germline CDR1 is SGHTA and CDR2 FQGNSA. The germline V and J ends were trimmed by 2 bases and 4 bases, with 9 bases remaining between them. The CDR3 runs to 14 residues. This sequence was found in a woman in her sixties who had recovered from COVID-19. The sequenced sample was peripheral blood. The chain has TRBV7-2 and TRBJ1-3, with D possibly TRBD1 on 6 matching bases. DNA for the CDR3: TGTGCCAGCAGCTTAATTACAGGGGGAAACACCATATATTTT. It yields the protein CASSLITGGNTIYF.